This T cell receptor beta chain comes out of a study of OX40 agonist ivuxolimab in advanced cancers. A history of autoimmune disease or systemic immunosuppression excluded patients. This table comes from immunoSEQ multiplex PCR, and its TCRdb copy is limited to in-frame clones, with some not included. The sample has about 99,000 clones; 95% to 96% are singletons. Germline-derived CDR1 and CDR2 are MNHEY and SVGAGI. V shed 2 bases and J shed 3 bases, with 11 bases lying between them. The CDR3 has 14 amino acids. Source: CD4+ or CD8+ T cells sorted from blood, taken in a trial of the OX40 agonist ivuxolimab. The chain has TRBV6-5 and TRBJ2-7; possible D gene TRBD2, 5 bases. The source is an adult with an advanced solid tumor such as melanoma, head and neck, liver or kidney cancer. The CDR3 protein is CASSYSSVYYEQYF. CDR3 nucleotides: TGTGCCAGCAGTTACAGTAGCGTCTACTACGAGCAGTACTTC.